Below, 17 T cell receptor beta chains from the same sample are listed, as sequenced in a study of shared clonotypes between healthy human individuals. Assay used: immunoSEQ multiplex PCR; TCRdb lists only in-frame clones, some missing. The table lists roughly 890,000 clones, 80% to 95% of them singletons. Naive CD8 cells lacked CD45RO and underwent positive selection for CCR7, leaving out terminally differentiated effector memory CD45RA+ cells. What was sequenced was naive CD8+ T cells sorted from blood. These receptors were obtained from a man younger than 40 in good health.

This clone showed up just a few times. The CDR3 bases are TGTGCCAGCAGTTACTCCAATAGTTTTGATACGCAGTATTTT. Amino acids: CASSYSNSFDTQYF. The chain recombines TRBV6-5 with TRBJ2-3; no reliable D call. V was trimmed by 0 bases and J by 6 bases, leaving 10 bases between them. Germline V gene data show CDR1 as MNHEY and CDR2 as SVGAGI. The CDR3 loop spans 14 amino acids.

This clone has just one count. This rearrangement joins TRBV19 to TRBJ2-2; D is ambiguous. The CDR3 totals 15 residues. CDR1 LNHDA and CDR2 SQIVND come from the germline V gene (reference sequence). Trimming pared 3 bases from V and 0 bases from J, leaving 8 bases between. DNA for the CDR3: TGTGCCAGTAGTATTCTGGGAACGAACACCGGGGAGCTGTTTTTT. Translating it yields CASSILGTNTGELFF.

This clone was seen once. In the same sample, other DNA sequences code for this CDR3. V is TRBV29-1 and J is TRBJ2-7; no firm D call. V dropped 0 bases and J dropped 7 bases, with 7 bases sitting between them. CDR1 SQVTM and CDR2 ANQGSEA come from the germline V gene. This CDR3 has 11 amino acids. The chain's CDR3 is CSVEDLGEQYF. CDR3 sequence (DNA): TGCAGCGTTGAAGATCTTGGTGAGCAGTACTTC.

CDR3 amino acids: CSSRLGVGEKLFF. The CDR3 DNA reads as TGCAGCTCGCGTCTCGGGGTGGGAGAAAAACTGTTTTTT. The chain uses TRBV29-1 and TRBJ1-4; D is unresolved. V lost 8 bases to trimming and J lost 8 bases, with 18 bases between them. This CDR3 spans 13 amino acids. The germline V gene has CDR1 SQVTM and CDR2 ANQGSEA.

The V gene is TRBV4-1, the J gene TRBJ1-2, with D maybe TRBD1 (5 bases). Per germline, CDR1 MGHRA and CDR2 YSYEKL. The CDR3 spans 16 residues. Trimming pared 0 bases from V and 4 bases from J, leaving 15 bases between. The DNA for the CDR3 is TGCGCCAGCAGCCAAGACGGGGGGACTCTCCTCTATGGCTACACCTTC. Translated, it gives CASSQDGGTLLYGYTF.

This clone has at least ten counts. The junction shows a germline mismatch at one end, possibly a read error. V usage is TRBV27 and J usage is TRBJ2-3; 8 bases align to TRBD2. The germline gives CDR1 MNHEY, CDR2 SMNVEV (reference sequence). CDR3 length: 12 amino acids. The CDR3 bases are TGCGCGAGCGGGAGACCCACAGATACGCAGTATTTT. Translated: CASGRPTDTQYF.

A note on this clone: Other DNA sequences from this sample encode an identical CDR3 as well. The rearrangement links TRBV19 to TRBJ2-3, with 9 bases identical to TRBD1. The CDR3 has 15 residues. Losses at the gene ends were 6 bases for V and 0 bases for J; bases not matched to a gene: 4. CDR1 is LNHDA, CDR2 SQIVND, per germline (reference sequence). The CDR3, as DNA: TGTGCCAGTAGGCTGGGACAGGGAAGCACAGATACGCAGTATTTT. Protein product: CASRLGQGSTDTQYF.

In the case of this clone: Other DNA sequences within the sample encode an identical CDR3. The genes are TRBV6-6 and TRBJ2-1, with no clear D. The CDR3 sequence is 13 residues long. Trimming removed 2 bases at V and 5 bases at J, with 7 bases between. CDR1 is MNHNY, CDR2 SVGAGI, per germline (reference sequence). CDR3 DNA: TGTGCCAGCAGTTACGGCGGCAACAATGAGCAGTTCTTC. It is translated as CASSYGGNNEQFF.

This clone was counted a single time. The chain couples TRBV5-6 to TRBJ2-7; D remains unclear. Germline V gene data show CDR1 as SGHDT and CDR2 as YYEEEE. The CDR3 length is 12 residues. V was trimmed by 4 bases and J by 0 bases, leaving 5 bases between them. CDR3 coding DNA: TGTGCCAGCAGCGGAGACTCCTACGAGCAGTACTTC. This translates into CASSGDSYEQYF.

This clone showed up just once. V is TRBV19 and J is TRBJ2-1; TRBD1 matches 8 bases. V shed 5 bases and J 7 bases; nucleotides not matched to a gene: 13. Germline V gives CDR1 LNHDA, CDR2 SQIVND (reference sequence). The CDR3 extends over 16 amino acids. CDR3 sequence: CASSVPPRTGFNEQFF. DNA of the CDR3: TGTGCCAGTAGTGTGCCCCCCCGGACAGGGTTTAATGAGCAGTTCTTC.

This CDR3 is CASSPPSGRINEQFF. As DNA, the CDR3 is TGCGCCAGCAGCCCTCCTAGCGGGAGGATCAATGAGCAGTTCTTC. The chain recombines TRBV4-1 with TRBJ2-1; TRBD2 aligns across 11 bases. V was clipped by 4 bases and J by 6 bases; unmatched bases: 5. There are 15 residues in the CDR3. CDR1 and CDR2 (germline): MGHRA, YSYEKL.

CDR3 sequence (DNA): TGTGCCATCAGTGAGTCGAATGCAAGGACAGAGTACCAAGAGACCCAGTACTTC. Its protein product is CAISESNARTEYQETQYF. The chain uses TRBV10-3 and TRBJ2-5, with D tentatively TRBD1 (6 bases). CDR3 length: 18 amino acids. Germline V lookup: CDR1 ENHRY, CDR2 SYGVKD. V was shortened by 0 bases and J by 0 bases, with 17 bases between the two germline ends.

The chain recombines TRBV27 with TRBJ2-2, with TRBD2 identical over 10 bases. This CDR3 has 15 amino acids. From germline, CDR1 is MNHEY and CDR2 SMNVEV (reference sequence). V was clipped by 4 bases and J by 3 bases; unmatched bases: 2. The CDR3 sequence is CASSSGTSDTGELFF. DNA for the CDR3: TGTGCCAGCAGTTCCGGGACTAGCGACACCGGGGAGCTGTTTTTT.

The V call is TRBV28, the J call TRBJ2-7; D remains unclear. CDR3 length: 12 residues. Deletions cut 6 bases from V and 2 bases from J, with 8 bases between. Germline V gene sequence: CDR1 MDHEN, CDR2 SYDVKM. This CDR3 is CASSHTAYEQYF. In nucleotides, the CDR3 is TGTGCCAGCAGCCATACGGCCTACGAGCAGTACTTC.

V gene TRBV29-1 combines with J gene TRBJ1-2, with TRBD1 as a possible D gene (6 bases). This CDR3 has 13 residues. V lost 6 bases and J 3 bases, leaving 14 bases between the germline ends. Germline CDR1 and CDR2: SQVTM and ANQGSEA. The CDR3 nucleotides are TGCAGCGTCGGCGACAGGAATTACTATGGCTACACCTTC. Its translation is CSVGDRNYYGYTF.

V and J are TRBV25-1 and TRBJ2-2; 8 bases fit TRBD2. Germline lookup yields CDR1 MGHDK and CDR2 SYGVNS. The junction had 11 bases not matched to a gene; V was cut back by 4 bases and J by 1 base. The CDR3 is made up of 18 amino acids. CDR3 sequence reads: CASSGRVSGKGNTGELFF. CDR3 coding DNA: TGTGCCAGCAGTGGGAGGGTTAGCGGGAAGGGGAACACCGGGGAGCTGTTTTTT.

The rearrangement uses TRBV5-1 and TRBJ2-5, with D possibly TRBD1 on 6 matching bases. V was cut by 4 bases and J by 2 bases, with 15 bases left in between. The CDR3 contains 15 residues. CDR1 is SGHRS, CDR2 YFSETQ, per germline. The CDR3 is CASSPLDSLQETQYF. The CDR3 DNA reads as TGCGCCAGCAGCCCACTGGACAGTCTTCAAGAGACCCAGTACTTC.